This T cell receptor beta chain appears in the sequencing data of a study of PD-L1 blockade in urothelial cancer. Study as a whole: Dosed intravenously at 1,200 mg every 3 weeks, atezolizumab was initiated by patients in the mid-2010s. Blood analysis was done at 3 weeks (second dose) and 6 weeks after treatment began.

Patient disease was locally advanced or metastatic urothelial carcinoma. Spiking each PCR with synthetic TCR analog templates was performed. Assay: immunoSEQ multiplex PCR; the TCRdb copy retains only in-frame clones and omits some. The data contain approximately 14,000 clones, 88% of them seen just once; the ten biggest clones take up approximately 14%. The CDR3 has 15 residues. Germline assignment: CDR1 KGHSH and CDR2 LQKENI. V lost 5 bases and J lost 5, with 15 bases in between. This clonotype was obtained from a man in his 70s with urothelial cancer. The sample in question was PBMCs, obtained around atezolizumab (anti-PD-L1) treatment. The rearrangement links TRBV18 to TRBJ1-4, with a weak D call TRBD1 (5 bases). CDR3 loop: CASSSRQGRNEKLFF. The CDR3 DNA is TGTGCCAGCTCATCCCGCCAGGGTCGGAATGAAAAACTGTTTTTT.